This is a list of T cell receptor beta chains from one sample in a study of shared clonotypes between healthy human individuals. Using immunoSEQ multiplex PCR, the repertoire was profiled, and TCRdb retains in-frame clones only, with some absent. The profile shows approximately 500,000 clones, approximately 79% of them singletons. Sequencing input: PBMCs. The receptors shown here come from a woman in her forties in good health. Some clones in this sample may be carry-over from other donors' samples. The CDR3 runs from the conserved cysteine through the conserved F or W. D genes are given only for firm matches. The size of a clone is reported for some rows only, either as once, few or many, or as a class for expanded clones.

D gene: TRBD2; clone size: -; J gene: TRBJ2-7; V gene: TRBV6-5; CDR3 DNA: TGTGCCAGCAGACCCCGGGGGGGGGCCTACGAGCAGTACTTC; CDR3 protein: CASRPRGGAYEQYF
D gene: TRBD2; clone size: -; J gene: TRBJ2-2; V gene: TRBV11-2; CDR3 DNA: TGTGCCAGCAGCCTCTTAGCGGGAAGCACCGGGGAGCTGTTTTTT; CDR3 protein: CASSLLAGSTGELFF
D gene: TRBD2; clone size: -; J gene: TRBJ2-5; V gene: TRBV9; CDR3 DNA: TGTGCCAGCAGCCGAACGGGGGGGCAAGAGACCCAGTACTTC; CDR3 protein: CASSRTGGQETQYF
D gene: -; clone size: -; J gene: TRBJ2-1; V gene: TRBV9; CDR3 DNA: TGTGCCAGCAGCGTAGGAGAATCGGACCACAACAATGAGCAGTTCTTC; CDR3 protein: CASSVGESDHNNEQFF
D gene: TRBD2; clone size: once; J gene: TRBJ2-1; V gene: TRBV7-2; CDR3 DNA: TGTGCCAGCAGCCTAACTAGCGGGATATACAATGAGCAGTTCTTC; CDR3 protein: CASSLTSGIYNEQFF
D gene: -; clone size: -; J gene: TRBJ2-1; V gene: TRBV27; CDR3 DNA: TGTGCCAGCAGTTTGGAGGCGGGGCCCTACAATGAGCAGTTCTTC; CDR3 protein: CASSLEAGPYNEQFF
D gene: -; clone size: -; J gene: TRBJ1-1; V gene: TRBV19; CDR3 DNA: TGTGCCAGTAGTATGGACGGCAGGGGCTTGGGGAACACTGAAGCTTTCTTT; CDR3 protein: CASSMDGRGLGNTEAFF
D gene: TRBD2; clone size: -; J gene: TRBJ2-3; V gene: TRBV5-1; CDR3 DNA: TGCGCCAGCAGCTTGGGGTCTAGCGGGGTAGATACGCAGTATTTT; CDR3 protein: CASSLGSSGVDTQYF
D gene: -; clone size: -; J gene: TRBJ2-1; V gene: TRBV7-8; CDR3 DNA: TGTGCCAGCAGCCCACCTGGGCTAGCGCTCTCCTACAATGAGCAGTTCTTC; CDR3 protein: CASSPPGLALSYNEQFF
D gene: -; clone size: -; J gene: TRBJ1-5; V gene: TRBV7-2; CDR3 DNA: TGTGCCAGCAGCTTAGTGGTGGGTAGCAATCAGCCCCAGCATTTT; CDR3 protein: CASSLVVGSNQPQHF
D gene: -; clone size: -; J gene: TRBJ1-3; V gene: TRBV28; CDR3 DNA: TGTGCCAGCAGTCCGCCCCGGGTTCGCGGAAACACCATATATTTT; CDR3 protein: CASSPPRVRGNTIYF
D gene: TRBD1; clone size: few; J gene: TRBJ1-2; V gene: TRBV27; CDR3 DNA: TGTGCCAGCAGTTTATCGGGACAGGGTTATGGCTACACCTTC; CDR3 protein: CASSLSGQGYGYTF
D gene: -; clone size: -; J gene: TRBJ1-3; V gene: TRBV10-3; CDR3 DNA: TGTGCCATCAGTGATACCGCCCAGGGGTCTGGAAACACCATATATTTT; CDR3 protein: CAISDTAQGSGNTIYF
D gene: -; clone size: once; J gene: TRBJ2-7; V gene: TRBV29-1; CDR3 DNA: TGCAGCGTCCGTGAGGGCGGCTACGAGCAGTACTTC; CDR3 protein: CSVREGGYEQYF
D gene: -; clone size: -; J gene: TRBJ1-5; V gene: TRBV2; CDR3 DNA: TGTGCCAGCAGTGATTTACAGTTCGGCCAGGGAGGCAATCAGCCCCAGCATTTT; CDR3 protein: CASSDLQFGQGGNQPQHF
D gene: -; clone size: -; J gene: TRBJ2-7; V gene: TRBV19; CDR3 DNA: TGTGCCAGTAGTGCGAGGGGCGCGGGGACCTACGAGCAGTACTTC; CDR3 protein: CASSARGAGTYEQYF
D gene: -; clone size: few; J gene: TRBJ1-2; V gene: TRBV28; CDR3 DNA: TGTGCCAGCAGACCCAACTATGGCTACACCTTC; CDR3 protein: CASRPNYGYTF
D gene: TRBD1; clone size: -; J gene: TRBJ1-1; V gene: TRBV9; CDR3 DNA: TGTGCCAGCAGCGTAGCAAGCACAGGGGAGCCTGAAGCTTTCTTT; CDR3 protein: CASSVASTGEPEAFF
D gene: -; clone size: once; J gene: TRBJ2-6; V gene: TRBV7-2; CDR3 DNA: TGTGCCAGCAGCTCCGCCCTAGGGGATGGGGCCAACGTCCTGACTTTC; CDR3 protein: CASSSALGDGANVLTF
D gene: TRBD1; clone size: -; J gene: TRBJ2-5; V gene: TRBV28; CDR3 DNA: TGTGCCAGCAGTTTCGACAGGGAGACGGAGACCCAGTACTTC; CDR3 protein: CASSFDRETETQYF
D gene: -; clone size: -; J gene: TRBJ2-3; V gene: TRBV28; CDR3 DNA: TGTGCCAGCAGCCCCCCCCAGGGCCTTGCAGATACGCAGTATTTT; CDR3 protein: CASSPPQGLADTQYF
D gene: TRBD1; clone size: -; J gene: TRBJ2-5; V gene: TRBV27; CDR3 DNA: TGTGCCAGCAGTAAGGGACAGGGGGCGCGAGAGACCCAGTACTTC; CDR3 protein: CASSKGQGARETQYF
D gene: -; clone size: -; J gene: TRBJ2-5; V gene: TRBV9; CDR3 DNA: TGTGCCAGCAGCGCCAGACTAGAGGCGGGGGAGACCCAGTACTTC; CDR3 protein: CASSARLEAGETQYF
D gene: TRBD2; clone size: -; J gene: TRBJ2-7; V gene: TRBV4-2; CDR3 DNA: TGTGCCAGCAGCCAGACTAGCGGAAACTACGAGCAGTACTTC; CDR3 protein: CASSQTSGNYEQYF
D gene: -; clone size: -; J gene: TRBJ2-1; V gene: TRBV21-1; CDR3 DNA: TGTGCCAGCAGCAAAGGAGGGGAGCCGGAGGAGTGCAATGAGCAGTTCTTC; CDR3 protein: CASSKGGEPEECNEQFF
D gene: TRBD1; clone size: -; J gene: TRBJ1-2; V gene: TRBV19; CDR3 DNA: TGTGCCAGTAGTACGGGACAGGGAGCAATTCCTAACTATGGCTACACCTTC; CDR3 protein: CASSTGQGAIPNYGYTF
D gene: -; clone size: -; J gene: TRBJ1-1; V gene: TRBV7-2; CDR3 DNA: TGTGCCAGCAGCTCCATAGGGGACACTGAAGCTTTCTTT; CDR3 protein: CASSSIGDTEAFF
D gene: -; clone size: -; J gene: TRBJ2-3; V gene: TRBV6-4; CDR3 DNA: TGTGCCAGCAGTGACCCGAGCGAGGGCCCGATGACAGATACGCAGTATTTT; CDR3 protein: CASSDPSEGPMTDTQYF
D gene: TRBD1; clone size: -; J gene: TRBJ1-5; V gene: TRBV5-1; CDR3 DNA: TGCGCCAGCAGCCCTTCAGGGGGCGGCAATCAGCCCCAGCATTTT; CDR3 protein: CASSPSGGGNQPQHF
D gene: -; clone size: -; J gene: TRBJ2-5; V gene: TRBV7-2; CDR3 DNA: TGTGCCAGCAGCTCCCATGGACAAGAGACCCAGTACTTC; CDR3 protein: CASSSHGQETQYF
D gene: -; clone size: -; J gene: TRBJ2-1; V gene: TRBV18; CDR3 DNA: TGTGCCAGCAACAGGGCGGCCCAATCCTACAATGAGCAGTTCTTC; CDR3 protein: CASNRAAQSYNEQFF
D gene: -; clone size: -; J gene: TRBJ1-4; V gene: TRBV25-1; CDR3 DNA: TGTGCCAGCAGTGGAGCGTCCTGGAAACTGTTTTTT; CDR3 protein: CASSGASWKLFF
D gene: -; clone size: -; J gene: TRBJ1-5; V gene: TRBV5-1; CDR3 DNA: TGCGCCAGCAGCTTTGGAGGGGTGAGCAATCAGCCCCAGCATTTT; CDR3 protein: CASSFGGVSNQPQHF
D gene: TRBD2; clone size: -; J gene: TRBJ2-1; V gene: TRBV5-1; CDR3 DNA: TGCGCCAGCAGCTTTACTAGCGCTCTGGATAGGAATGAGCAGTTCTTC; CDR3 protein: CASSFTSALDRNEQFF
D gene: -; clone size: -; J gene: TRBJ1-6; V gene: TRBV30; CDR3 DNA: TGTGCCTGGAGCTGGCCAGGGAAAAATTCACCCCTCCACTTT; CDR3 protein: CAWSWPGKNSPLHF
D gene: -; clone size: -; J gene: TRBJ2-2; V gene: TRBV15; CDR3 DNA: TGTGCCACCAGCAGAGACAAGCTAGTATGGCCCGGGGAGCTGTTTTTT; CDR3 protein: CATSRDKLVWPGELFF
D gene: -; clone size: -; J gene: TRBJ2-3; V gene: TRBV7-2; CDR3 DNA: TGTGCCAGCACCGTGGGCGGGCGCGATACGCAGTATTTT; CDR3 protein: CASTVGGRDTQYF
D gene: -; clone size: -; J gene: TRBJ1-1; V gene: TRBV15; CDR3 DNA: TGTGCCACCAGCAGACCAGATAGGGTCACTGAAGCTTTCTTT; CDR3 protein: CATSRPDRVTEAFF
D gene: -; clone size: -; J gene: TRBJ2-7; V gene: TRBV5-1; CDR3 DNA: TGCGCCAGCAGCTTGGGGACAGTCTGGGAGCAGTACTTC; CDR3 protein: CASSLGTVWEQYF
D gene: TRBD1; clone size: few; J gene: TRBJ1-1; V gene: TRBV2; CDR3 DNA: TGTGCCAGCAGACGGACAGGAGGATACACTGAAGCTTTCTTT; CDR3 protein: CASRRTGGYTEAFF
D gene: -; clone size: -; J gene: TRBJ2-5; V gene: TRBV2; CDR3 DNA: TGTGCCAGCAGTGGTGGCGGGTATTACCAAGAGACCCAGTACTTC; CDR3 protein: CASSGGGYYQETQYF
D gene: -; clone size: -; J gene: TRBJ2-1; V gene: TRBV4-1; CDR3 DNA: TGCGCCAGCAGCCAAAAGGGGCCTGAAACTGGAACCAATGAGCAGTTCTTC; CDR3 protein: CASSQKGPETGTNEQFF
D gene: -; clone size: once; J gene: TRBJ2-3; V gene: TRBV7-9; CDR3 DNA: TGTGCCAGCAGTCTCGACAGCAGCACAGATACGCAGTATTTT; CDR3 protein: CASSLDSSTDTQYF
D gene: -; clone size: few; J gene: TRBJ1-5; V gene: TRBV28; CDR3 DNA: TGTGCCAGCAACCAGCGTCATCAGCCCCAGCATTTT; CDR3 protein: CASNQRHQPQHF
D gene: -; clone size: -; J gene: TRBJ2-5; V gene: TRBV2; CDR3 DNA: TGTGCCAGCAGTGAATTGGTGGAGACCCAGTACTTC; CDR3 protein: CASSELVETQYF
D gene: TRBD2; clone size: -; J gene: TRBJ2-3; V gene: TRBV10-2; CDR3 DNA: TGCGCCAGCAGGGAGGGACTAGCGGGCGACACAGATACGCAGTATTTT; CDR3 protein: CASREGLAGDTDTQYF
D gene: TRBD1; clone size: -; J gene: TRBJ1-4; V gene: TRBV27; CDR3 DNA: TGTGCCACCTGGGACAGGGGCGAAAAACTGTTTTTT; CDR3 protein: CATWDRGEKLFF
D gene: -; clone size: -; J gene: TRBJ2-5; V gene: TRBV29-1; CDR3 DNA: TGCAGCGTTGAAGATCCGGGTGGGGGTCGGCAAGAGACCCAGTACTTC; CDR3 protein: CSVEDPGGGRQETQYF
D gene: -; clone size: -; J gene: TRBJ2-5; V gene: TRBV30; CDR3 DNA: TGTGCCTGGAGCGGGACTCGAGGGGAGACCCAGTACTTC; CDR3 protein: CAWSGTRGETQYF
D gene: -; clone size: -; J gene: TRBJ1-2; V gene: TRBV30; CDR3 DNA: TGTGCCTGGGGTGTAGTGCGTAGAAAGACCTATGGCTACACCTTC; CDR3 protein: CAWGVVRRKTYGYTF
D gene: -; clone size: -; J gene: TRBJ1-2; V gene: TRBV5-1; CDR3 DNA: TGCGCCAGCAGCGTACAGGGCGGGGACTATGGCTACACCTTC; CDR3 protein: CASSVQGGDYGYTF
D gene: -; clone size: once; J gene: TRBJ2-1; V gene: TRBV7-3; CDR3 DNA: TGTGCCAGCAGTGGCGATTTGACTGACAATGAGCAGTTCTTC; CDR3 protein: CASSGDLTDNEQFF
D gene: -; clone size: -; J gene: TRBJ2-1; V gene: TRBV19; CDR3 DNA: TGTGCCAGTAGTATAGGGAGGGCCTCGTCTGAGGAGCAGTTCTTC; CDR3 protein: CASSIGRASSEEQFF
D gene: TRBD2; clone size: once; J gene: TRBJ2-2; V gene: TRBV5-1; CDR3 DNA: TGCGCCAGCAGCCCCCGACCGGGACTAGACACCGGGGAGCTGTTTTTT; CDR3 protein: CASSPRPGLDTGELFF
D gene: -; clone size: -; J gene: TRBJ2-1; V gene: TRBV5-1; CDR3 DNA: TGCGCCAGCAGCACACAGGGTAATGAGCAGTTCTTC; CDR3 protein: CASSTQGNEQFF
D gene: -; clone size: -; J gene: TRBJ2-7; V gene: TRBV7-9; CDR3 DNA: TGTGCCAGCAGCCCCGCCTGGGGGTCCTACTACGAGCAGTACTTC; CDR3 protein: CASSPAWGSYYEQYF
D gene: -; clone size: few; J gene: TRBJ1-1; V gene: TRBV6-5; CDR3 DNA: TGTGCCAGCATATCCTATCCGGAGGACACTGAAGCTTTCTTT; CDR3 protein: CASISYPEDTEAFF
D gene: -; clone size: once; J gene: TRBJ2-5; V gene: TRBV9; CDR3 DNA: TGTGCCAGCAGCGTAGGCAGTGACCAAGAGACCCAGTACTTC; CDR3 protein: CASSVGSDQETQYF